Following are 2 T cell receptor beta chains from one sample sequenced in a study of T cells expressing NK-cell markers. TCRdb reprocessed the 5' RACE reads; each CDR3 protein has one entry and no DNA is given. The table lists 550,000 to 600,000 distinct CDR3 sequences, with roughly 3.4% in the top ten. The sequenced sample consisted of blood T cells: a sorted CD56 or NKG2C T cell subset, CD4+ or CD8+ T cells, or bulk PBMC T cells (not recorded which). The receptors derive from a young man in good health.

The chain employs TRBV24-1 and TRBJ2-2; TCRdb outputs TRBD1, but without DNA this stays unchecked. There are 16 residues in the CDR3. CDR1 is KGHDR and CDR2 is SFDVKD in the germline V gene. CDR3 in amino acids: CATSDYGQGNTGELFF.

The CDR3 here is CSVDTGTDTQYF. The V gene is TRBV29-1, the J gene TRBJ2-3; TCRdb selects TRBD1, and the lack of DNA leaves this call unchecked. Per germline, CDR1 SQVTM and CDR2 ANQGSEA. CDR3 length: 12 residues.